This T cell receptor (beta chain) came from a study of CD8+ T cells in alopecia areata. Overall study results and limits: Alopecia totalis/universalis scalp especially showed more expanded CD8+ clones than normal scalp.

Trimming removed 0 bases at V and 4 bases at J, with 10 bases between. This CDR3 is built from 14 residues. Germline V lookup: CDR1 SGDLS, CDR2 YYNGEE. Regarding this clone: Its cognate antigen is unknown.

Treatment reported: oral pan-JAK inhibitor, 5-10 mg twice daily. It was from alopecia areata patients that lesional scalp punch biopsies and peripheral blood were collected. Extraction and reverse transcription of RNA yielded cDNA as the sequencing template. The protocol was immunoSEQ multiplex PCR, while the TCRdb copy is restricted to in-frame clones and leaves out a portion. The sample consists of around 100,000 clones, 40% to 50% of them appearing once. The chain couples TRBV9 to TRBJ1-1, with D hard to call. The TCR sequence derives from a human donor with alopecia areata. Here the sequenced sample was CD8+ T cells sorted from blood, taken at week 24, from a patient treated with tofacitinib. CDR3 coding DNA: TGTGCCAGCAGCGTAGCAAAGGTGGGCACTGAAGCTTTCTTT. Amino acid sequence: CASSVAKVGTEAFF.